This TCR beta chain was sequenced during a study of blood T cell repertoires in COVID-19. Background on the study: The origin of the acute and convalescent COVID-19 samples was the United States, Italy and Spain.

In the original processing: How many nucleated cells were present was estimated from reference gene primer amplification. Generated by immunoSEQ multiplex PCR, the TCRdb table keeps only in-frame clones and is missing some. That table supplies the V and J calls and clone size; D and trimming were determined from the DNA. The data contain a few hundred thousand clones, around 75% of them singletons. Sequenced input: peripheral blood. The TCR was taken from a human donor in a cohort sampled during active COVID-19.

Here the CDR3 reads CASRLTGYEQYF. CDR3 coding DNA: TGTGCCAGCCGACTTACCGGCTACGAGCAGTACTTC. The chain uses TRBV12-3 or TRBV12-4 and TRBJ2-7, with D unclear. Trimming stripped 8 bases from V and 3 bases from J, with 11 bases between. The length of the CDR3 is 12 residues.